The entry that follows covers one T cell receptor beta chain sequence. The target antigen is unknown. The data derive from a study of shared clonotypes between healthy human individuals. Notes on the study in general: A limitation of the genetic and exposure-history diversity represented arose from few donors. Deeper or shallower sequencing was expected to change how clonotypes are shared among donors. Among non-shared clonotypes, generation probabilities were lower than among those shared by all four donors.

Naive CD8 populations comprised CD45RO-negative cells positively selected for CCR7, excluding terminally differentiated effector memory CD45RA+ cells. The assay was immunoSEQ multiplex PCR, and TCRdb's table has in-frame clones only and misses some. The table records approximately 2,000,000 clones, just over 90% of them present only once. The V and J ends lost 3 bases and 4 bases, in that order; junction bases with no gene match: 13. CDR3 length: 18 amino acids. The V gene's germline CDR1 is KGHSH and CDR2 LQKENI. Sequenced: naive CD8+ T cells from PBMCs. The TCR originated in a man aged 18-30 years in good health. Some clones in this sample may be carry-over from other donors' samples. The genes are TRBV18 and TRBJ2-7; 12 bases match TRBD2. CDR3 bases: TGTGCCAGCTCACCCGTACTAGCGGGAGGTGAAGGGACGTACGAGCAGTACTTC. It specifies CASSPVLAGGEGTYEQYF.